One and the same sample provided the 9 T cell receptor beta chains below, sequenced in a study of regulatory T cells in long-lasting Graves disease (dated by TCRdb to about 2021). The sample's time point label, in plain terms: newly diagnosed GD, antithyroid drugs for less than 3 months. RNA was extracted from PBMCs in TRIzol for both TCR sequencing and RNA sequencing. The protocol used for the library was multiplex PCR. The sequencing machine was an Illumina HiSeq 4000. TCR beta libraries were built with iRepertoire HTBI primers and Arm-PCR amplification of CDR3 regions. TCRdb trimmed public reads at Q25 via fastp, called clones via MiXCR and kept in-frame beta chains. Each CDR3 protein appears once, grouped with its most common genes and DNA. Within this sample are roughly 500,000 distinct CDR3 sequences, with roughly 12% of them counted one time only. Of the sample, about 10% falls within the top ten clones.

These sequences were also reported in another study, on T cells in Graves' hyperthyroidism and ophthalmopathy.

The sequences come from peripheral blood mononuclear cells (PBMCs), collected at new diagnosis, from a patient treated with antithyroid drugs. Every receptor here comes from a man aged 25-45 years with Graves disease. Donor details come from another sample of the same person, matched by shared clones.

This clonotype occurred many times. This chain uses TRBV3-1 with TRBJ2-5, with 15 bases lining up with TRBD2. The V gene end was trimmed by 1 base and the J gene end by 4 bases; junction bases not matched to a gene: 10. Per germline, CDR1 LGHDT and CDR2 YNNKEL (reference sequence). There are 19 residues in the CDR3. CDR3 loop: CASSQGTSGRDTGRETQYF. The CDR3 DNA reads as TGTGCCAGCAGCCAAGGGACTAGCGGGAGGGATACCGGGAGAGAGACCCAGTACTTC.

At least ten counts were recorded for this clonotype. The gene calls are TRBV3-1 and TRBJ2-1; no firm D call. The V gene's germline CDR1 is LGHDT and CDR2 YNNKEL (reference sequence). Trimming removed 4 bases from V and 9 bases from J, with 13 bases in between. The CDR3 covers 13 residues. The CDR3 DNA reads TGTGCCAGCAGCCTAGTGGGTGTTGGTGAGCAGTTCTTC. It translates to CASSLVGVGEQFF.

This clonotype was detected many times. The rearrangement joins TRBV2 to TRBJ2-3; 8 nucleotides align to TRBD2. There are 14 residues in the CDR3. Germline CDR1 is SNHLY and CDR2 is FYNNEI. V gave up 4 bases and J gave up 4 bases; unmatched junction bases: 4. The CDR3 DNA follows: TGTGCCAGCAGTGTTGGACTAGCTGCAGATACGCAGTATTTT. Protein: CASSVGLAADTQYF.

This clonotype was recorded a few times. The CDR3 region has the DNA TGTGCCAGCAGTTACGCAGGGTATAACACTGAAGCTTTCTTT. Translating it yields CASSYAGYNTEAFF. The rearrangement uses TRBV6-2 or TRBV6-3 and TRBJ1-1, with a tentative D call TRBD1 (5 bases). Germline V gene sequence: CDR1 MNHEY, CDR2 SVGEGT. The CDR3 contains 14 residues. Trimming took off 2 bases at V and 2 bases at J, with 9 bases between the two ends.

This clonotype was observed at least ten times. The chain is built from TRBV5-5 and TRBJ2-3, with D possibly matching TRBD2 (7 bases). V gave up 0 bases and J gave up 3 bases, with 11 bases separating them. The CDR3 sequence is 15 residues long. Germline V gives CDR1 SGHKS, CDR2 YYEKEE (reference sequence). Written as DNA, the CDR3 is TGTGCCAGCAGCTTGGAGGGGAGGGGGACAGATACGCAGTATTTT. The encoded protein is CASSLEGRGTDTQYF.

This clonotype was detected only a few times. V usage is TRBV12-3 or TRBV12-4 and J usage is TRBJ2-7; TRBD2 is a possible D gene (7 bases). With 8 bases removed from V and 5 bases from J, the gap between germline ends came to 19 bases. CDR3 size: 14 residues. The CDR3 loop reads CASGEGEYSHEQYF. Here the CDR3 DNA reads TGTGCCAGCGGGGAGGGGGAGTATTCCCACGAGCAGTACTTC.

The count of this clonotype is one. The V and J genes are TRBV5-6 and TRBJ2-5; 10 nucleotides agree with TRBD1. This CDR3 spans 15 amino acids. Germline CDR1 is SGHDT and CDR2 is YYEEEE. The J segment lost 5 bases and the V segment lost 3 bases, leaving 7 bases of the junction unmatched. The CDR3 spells CASSYQTGGLETQYF. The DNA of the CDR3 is TGTGCCAGCAGCTACCAGACAGGGGGCTTGGAGACCCAGTACTTC. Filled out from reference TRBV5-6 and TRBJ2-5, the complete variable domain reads DAGVTQSPTHLIKTRGQQVTLRCSPKSGHDTVSWYQQALGQGPQFIFQYYEEEERQRGNFPDRFSGHQFPNYSSELNVNALLLGDSALYLCASSYQTGGLETQYFGPGTRLLVL.

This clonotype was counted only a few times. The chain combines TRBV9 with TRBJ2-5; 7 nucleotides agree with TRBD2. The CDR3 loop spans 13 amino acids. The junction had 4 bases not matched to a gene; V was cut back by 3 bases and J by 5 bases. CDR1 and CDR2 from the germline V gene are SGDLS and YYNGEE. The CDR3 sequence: CASSAAGAETQYF. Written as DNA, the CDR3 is TGTGCCAGCAGCGCTGCGGGAGCGGAGACCCAGTACTTC.

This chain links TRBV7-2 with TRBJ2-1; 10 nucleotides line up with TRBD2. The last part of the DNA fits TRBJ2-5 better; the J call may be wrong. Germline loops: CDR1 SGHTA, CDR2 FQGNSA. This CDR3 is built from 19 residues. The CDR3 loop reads CASSLQIPLAGVFQETQYF. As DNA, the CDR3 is TGTGCCAGCAGCTTGCAGATCCCTCTAGCGGGAGTCTTCCAAGAGACCCAGTACTTC.